The 11 T cell receptor beta chains reported below all come from one sample, sequenced in a study of blood T cell repertoires in COVID-19. Profiling relied on immunoSEQ multiplex PCR, and the TCRdb table lists in-frame clones only, not all of them. Here the sample spans roughly 50,000 clones, roughly 82% being singletons. The specimen was peripheral blood. The receptor source for this set is a man between 35 and 55 years old with acute or convalescent COVID-19.

This clone has a handful of counts. The chain joins TRBV5-1 to TRBJ1-4, with 8 positions matching TRBD1. This CDR3 has 15 amino acids. Germline lookup yields CDR1 SGHRS and CDR2 YFSETQ. The V segment lost 3 bases and the J segment 7 bases; nucleotides outside the gene matches: 8. For the CDR3, the DNA is TGCGCCAGCAGCTCCTGGACAGGGCCCCGTGAAAAACTGTTTTTT. As protein: CASSSWTGPREKLFF.

This chain connects TRBV29-1 to TRBJ1-5; possible D gene TRBD1, 6 bases. The length of the CDR3 is 16 residues. With 7 bases removed from V and 2 bases from J, the gap between germline ends came to 21 bases. The germline V gene has CDR1 SQVTM and CDR2 ANQGSEA. The CDR3 bases are TGCAGCGACCCTACCCCCTTGGGGGCTGGCAATCAGCCCCAGCATTTT. Translating gives CSDPTPLGAGNQPQHF.

The V and J genes are TRBV6-1 and TRBJ2-1; maybe TRBD1 (7 bases). The CDR3 extends over 15 amino acids. V lost 1 base, J lost 7 bases, and 14 bases lay in between. CDR1 MNHNS and CDR2 SASEGT come from the germline V gene. The CDR3 loop is CASSEEAGGLNEQFF. Here the CDR3 DNA reads TGTGCCAGCAGTGAAGAGGCAGGGGGGCTTAATGAGCAGTTCTTC.

This clone appeared a few times. This chain links TRBV5-1 with TRBJ1-3, with TRBD1 identical over 7 bases. V trimming: 2 bases; J trimming: 0 bases; junction bases outside the gene matches: 11. The CDR3 is 18 residues long. Germline CDR1 SGHRS, CDR2 YFSETQ. Written as DNA, the CDR3 is TGCGCCAGCAGCTTTCTAGGAGGGGGCCTAAACTCTGGAAACACCATATATTTT. It codes for CASSFLGGGLNSGNTIYF.

CDR3 protein: CASSPARGAGNTIYF. The CDR3 DNA follows: TGTGCCAGCAGCCCCGCTCGGGGGGCCGGAAACACCATATATTTT. The V and J genes are TRBV7-2 and TRBJ1-3, with D tentatively TRBD1 (6 bases). Trimming shortened V by 5 bases and J by 4 bases, and 15 bases separated the two germline ends. Germline V CDR1 and CDR2: SGHTA, FQGNSA. This CDR3 contains 15 residues.

The chain employs TRBV13 and TRBJ1-2, with a tentative D call TRBD1 (5 bases). V lost 2 bases to trimming and J lost 0 bases, with 10 bases between them. The length of the CDR3 is 15 residues. Germline-derived CDR1 and CDR2 are PRHDT and FYEKMQ (reference sequence). Here the CDR3 DNA reads TGTGCCAGCAGCTTAATTCCGGGGGCTAACTATGGCTACACCTTC. Protein: CASSLIPGANYGYTF.

V is TRBV3-1 (or the pseudogene TRBV3-2) and J is TRBJ2-3, with 12 bases identical to TRBD2. V shed 0 bases and J 12 bases; nucleotides not matched to a gene: 1. CDR1 and CDR2 from the germline V gene are LGHDT and YNNKEL (reference sequence). The CDR3 runs 13 residues. This CDR3 reads CASSQELAGGQYF. The CDR3 DNA reads as TGTGCCAGCAGCCAAGAACTAGCGGGGGGCCAGTATTTT.

This clone appeared once. The chain couples TRBV11-3 to TRBJ2-1, with 7 bases fitting TRBD1. This CDR3 comprises 14 residues. With V trimmed by 4 bases and J by 3 bases, 3 bases remained unmatched. Germline-derived CDR1 and CDR2 are SGHNT and YENEEA. The CDR3 region is CASSSTGDYNEQFF. The DNA of the CDR3 is TGTGCCAGCAGCTCCACAGGGGACTACAATGAGCAGTTCTTC.

V and J are TRBV28 and TRBJ1-6; D is undetermined. The CDR3 contains 14 residues. V was shortened by 1 base and J by 9 bases, with 10 bases between the two germline ends. CDR1 is MDHEN and CDR2 is SYDVKM in the germline V gene. For the CDR3, the DNA is TGTGCCAGCAGTTTATCTAGCAACCGTTCACCCCTCCACTTT. Encoded protein: CASSLSSNRSPLHF.

This chain uses TRBV7-3 with TRBJ2-5; TRBD1 matches 10 bases. V was clipped by 4 bases and J by 5 bases; unmatched bases: 7. This CDR3 is 15 amino acids long. Looked up from germline, CDR1 is SGHTA and CDR2 is FQGTGA. The CDR3 DNA is TGTGCCAGCAGCTCTGGGACAGGGGTCGCGGAGACCCAGTACTTC. Translation: CASSSGTGVAETQYF.

The chain links TRBV4-1 to TRBJ1-5, with D perhaps matching TRBD1 (5 bases). This CDR3 contains 16 residues. Germline loops: CDR1 MGHRA, CDR2 YSYEKL. The V end lost 1 base, the J end lost 0 bases, and 10 bases lay between the germline ends. CDR3: CASSQGTPSSNQPQHF. The CDR3, as DNA: TGCGCCAGCAGCCAAGGGACACCGTCTAGCAATCAGCCCCAGCATTTT.